The 2 T cell receptor beta chains reported below all come from one sample, sequenced in a study of blood T cell repertoires in COVID-19 (TCRdb year 2020). The library was built by means of the immunoSEQ multiplex PCR assay. TCRdb took this table from immuneACCESS and kept in-frame rearrangements with V and J called. Such tables lack part of the clones; where checked against another copy, unresolved V genes explain under half of the gap, and the rest is unexplained. Counted in this sample were about 180,000 clones; 85% of them appeared once. The ten largest clones take up 5% to 8% of the sample. Sequencing used PBMCs or T cells enriched from blood (not recorded which). All receptors derive from a middle-aged man who had recovered from COVID-19.

This clone occurred many times. This chain joins TRBV19 and TRBJ2-3, with 11 bases that match TRBD2. This CDR3 comprises 16 residues. Germline CDR1 reads LNHDA; CDR2 reads SQIVND (reference sequence). Unmatched junction bases numbered 4, after V lost 4 bases and J lost 1 base. The CDR3 sequence: CASSKLAGEGTDTQYF. The CDR3 DNA follows: TGTGCCAGTAGTAAACTAGCGGGAGAAGGCACAGATACGCAGTATTTT.

CDR3 loop: CASSTEGIQYF. The CDR3 DNA sequence: TGTGCCAGCAGTACCGAGGGCATTCAGTACTTC. The V gene is TRBV6-5, the J gene TRBJ2-4; tentative D call: TRBD2 (5 bases). V was trimmed by 5 bases and J by 9 bases, leaving 8 bases between them. The CDR3 contains 11 residues. CDR1 is MNHEY, CDR2 SVGAGI, per germline.